The TCR beta chain under discussion was sequenced for a study of T cell repertoires in cytomegalovirus infection. Via MiXCR, TCRdb re-called the reads, giving one row per CDR3 protein. The table lists 200,000 or so distinct CDR3 sequences, under 25% of them singletons. The CDR3 is made up of 14 amino acids. Trimming cost V 0 bases and J 0 bases, with 9 bases left between them. Germline V lookup: CDR1 DFQATT, CDR2 SNEGSKA (reference sequence). The sample comprised PBMCs. This TCR came from a human donor in good health (CMV status not recorded). Some clones in this sample may be carry-over from other donors' samples. The rearrangement joins TRBV20-1 to TRBJ2-7; D is ambiguous. CDR3 sequence: CSARDPRISYEQYF. CDR3 DNA sequence: TGCAGTGCTAGAGATCCCCGGATCTCCTACGAGCAGTACTTC.